Shown below are 9 T cell receptor beta chains from a single sample sequenced in a study of blood T cell repertoires in COVID-19. The repertoire was sequenced with immunoSEQ multiplex PCR; TCRdb's copy has only in-frame clones and lacks some. The sample includes more than 85,000 clones, about 90% of them seen just once. Sequencing input: peripheral blood. These receptors all stem from a man aged 45-65 years with active COVID-19.

The chain joins TRBV5-1 to TRBJ2-3; 8 nucleotides match TRBD2. CDR1 is SGHRS, CDR2 YFSETQ, per germline. V lost 2 bases to trimming and J lost 0 bases; unmatched junction nucleotides: 2. The CDR3 spans 15 residues. CDR3 protein: CASSFRGGSTDTQYF. In nucleotides, the CDR3 is TGCGCCAGCAGCTTTCGCGGGGGGAGCACAGATACGCAGTATTTT.

The rearrangement links TRBV6-5 to TRBJ2-3; D is unclear. V lost 7 bases and J 5 bases, leaving 16 bases between the germline ends. The CDR3 covers 14 residues. Germline V gene sequence: CDR1 MNHEY, CDR2 SVGAGI. CDR3: CASIKRSIGDTQYF. For the CDR3, the DNA is TGTGCCAGCATTAAACGGAGCATCGGAGATACGCAGTATTTT.

J is TRBJ2-1 and V is TRBV7-6, with 9 bases that match TRBD1. J lost 0 bases, V lost 7 bases, and 4 bases had no gene match. From germline, CDR1 is SGHVS and CDR2 FNYEAQ. The CDR3 covers 15 residues. The CDR3 region has the DNA TGTGCCAGCACCATGGGACAGGGCTCCTACAATGAGCAGTTCTTC. This translates into CASTMGQGSYNEQFF.

The rearrangement joins TRBV13 to TRBJ2-5; 8 bases are a match to TRBD1. CDR3 size: 15 residues. Germline V gene data show CDR1 as PRHDT and CDR2 as FYEKMQ (reference sequence). V dropped 2 bases and J dropped 5; count of bases not matched to a gene: 7. CDR3 loop: CASSLRQGAGETQYF. For the CDR3, the DNA is TGTGCCAGCAGCTTACGGCAGGGGGCTGGGGAGACCCAGTACTTC.

The chain couples TRBV9 to TRBJ2-5; 15 positions agree with TRBD2. This CDR3 spans 17 amino acids. V lost 3 bases and J lost 2; bases outside the gene matches: 5. Germline assignment: CDR1 SGDLS and CDR2 YYNGEE. DNA for the CDR3: TGTGCCAGCAGCGGAGGGACTAGCGGGGGGATACAAGAGACCCAGTACTTC. Translating it yields CASSGGTSGGIQETQYF.

The CDR3 region has the DNA TGTGCCAGCAGCCAAGATCTCCTGGCGGTCGCTGGCACAGATACGCAGTATTTT. Its translation is CASSQDLLAVAGTDTQYF. This chain connects TRBV4-2 to TRBJ2-3; D is unresolved. The CDR3 is 18 amino acids. Germline CDR1 reads LGHNA; CDR2 reads YNFKEQ. Trimming stripped 0 bases from V and 1 base from J, with 17 bases between.

The chain recombines TRBV19 with TRBJ2-1; 9 bases align to TRBD1. This CDR3 region has 15 residues. The ends lost 4 bases at V and 6 bases at J; junction bases unmatched: 7. Germline loops: CDR1 LNHDA, CDR2 SQIVND (reference sequence). CDR3 sequence reads: CASSTRTGEGNEQFF. CDR3 bases: TGTGCCAGTAGTACCCGGACAGGGGAGGGCAATGAGCAGTTCTTC.

The chain is built from TRBV29-1 and TRBJ1-2, with 9 bases aligning to TRBD1. The CDR3 is made up of 10 amino acids. V lost 8 bases to trimming and J lost 14 bases; unmatched junction nucleotides: 9. The germline gives CDR1 SQVTM, CDR2 ANQGSEA. CDR3 amino acids: CSLGGQGETF. Here the CDR3 DNA reads TGCAGCTTGGGGGGACAGGGCGAAACCTTC.

This clone was recorded at least ten times. The rearrangement links TRBV10-3 to TRBJ1-2; D ambiguous. V shed 10 bases and J shed 4 bases, with 13 bases lying between them. The CDR3 contains 12 residues. Germline CDR1 reads ENHRY; CDR2 reads SYGVKD. The CDR3 sequence is CATGDTSYGYTF. CDR3 bases: TGTGCCACCGGCGACACCTCCTATGGCTACACCTTC.